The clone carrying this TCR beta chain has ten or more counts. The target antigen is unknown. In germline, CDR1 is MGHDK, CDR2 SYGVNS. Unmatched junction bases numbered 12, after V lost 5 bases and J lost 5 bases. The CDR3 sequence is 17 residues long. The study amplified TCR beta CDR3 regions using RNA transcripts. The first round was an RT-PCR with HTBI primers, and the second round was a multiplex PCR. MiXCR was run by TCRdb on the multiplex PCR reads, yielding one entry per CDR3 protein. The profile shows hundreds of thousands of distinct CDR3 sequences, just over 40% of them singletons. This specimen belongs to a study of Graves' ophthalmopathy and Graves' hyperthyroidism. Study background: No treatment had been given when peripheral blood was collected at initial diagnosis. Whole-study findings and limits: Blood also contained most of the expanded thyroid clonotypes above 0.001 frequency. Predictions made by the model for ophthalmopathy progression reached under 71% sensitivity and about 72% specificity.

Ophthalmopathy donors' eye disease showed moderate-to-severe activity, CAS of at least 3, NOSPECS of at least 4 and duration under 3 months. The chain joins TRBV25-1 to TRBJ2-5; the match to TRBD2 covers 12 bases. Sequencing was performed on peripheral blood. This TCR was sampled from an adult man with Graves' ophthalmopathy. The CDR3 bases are TGTGCCAGCAGTCCGGGACTAGCGGGCCGGGGTTCGGAGACCCAGTACTTC. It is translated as CASSPGLAGRGSETQYF.